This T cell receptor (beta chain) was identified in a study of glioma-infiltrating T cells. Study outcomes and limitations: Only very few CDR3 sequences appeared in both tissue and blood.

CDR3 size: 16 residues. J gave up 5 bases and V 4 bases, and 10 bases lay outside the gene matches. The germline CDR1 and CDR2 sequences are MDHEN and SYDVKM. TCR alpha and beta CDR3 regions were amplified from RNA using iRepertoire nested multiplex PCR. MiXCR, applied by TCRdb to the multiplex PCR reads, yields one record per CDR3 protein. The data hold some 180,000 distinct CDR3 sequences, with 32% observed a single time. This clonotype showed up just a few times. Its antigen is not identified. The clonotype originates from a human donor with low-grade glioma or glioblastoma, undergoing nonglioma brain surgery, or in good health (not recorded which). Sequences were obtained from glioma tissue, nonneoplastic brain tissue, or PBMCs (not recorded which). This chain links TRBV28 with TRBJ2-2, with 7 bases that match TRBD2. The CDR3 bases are TGTGCCAGCAGTTACCCTGCGGGGGAATCGACCGGGGAGCTGTTTTTT. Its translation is CASSYPAGESTGELFF.